This TCR beta chain was identified in a study of blood T cell repertoires in COVID-19. Clones were sequenced by immunoSEQ multiplex PCR, and TCRdb holds only the in-frame ones, with some missing. This sample has around 120,000 clones, with more than 60% found just once. This sequence was found in a man in his fifties or sixties with acute or convalescent COVID-19. The source material was peripheral blood.

CDR3 amino acids: CASSRDSFNQPQHF. In DNA, the CDR3 is TGTGCCAGCAGCCGCGACAGCTTCAATCAGCCCCAGCATTTT. The rearrangement joins TRBV6-5 to TRBJ1-5, with D possibly being TRBD1 (5 bases). V was trimmed by 6 bases and J by 3 bases, leaving 12 bases between them. This CDR3 contains 14 residues. Germline CDR1 is MNHEY and CDR2 is SVGAGI.